These 32 T cell receptor beta chains were all obtained from the same sample, sequenced in a study of T cells expressing NK-cell markers. For each CDR3 protein, TCRdb gives one entry from its re-call of the 5' RACE reads, without DNA. The sample holds about 550,000 distinct CDR3 sequences. The source material was blood T cells: a sorted CD56 or NKG2C T cell subset, CD4+ or CD8+ T cells, or bulk PBMC T cells (not recorded which). The receptors stem from a man between 18 and 29 years old in good health.

The chain recombines TRBV12-3 or TRBV12-4 with TRBJ1-5; TCRdb's D gene call, TRBD1, goes unchecked for lack of DNA. The CDR3 extends over 15 amino acids. CDR3: CASSLGEISNQPQHF.

V usage is TRBV10-1 and J usage is TRBJ1-2. This CDR3 has 14 residues. The germline gives CDR1 WNHNN, CDR2 SYGVQD (reference sequence). The CDR3: CASSVNSRSGGYTF.

The chain carries TRBV27 and TRBJ1-5; absent DNA, TCRdb's TRBD1 call cannot be checked. Germline CDR1 MNHEY, CDR2 SMNVEV (reference sequence). The length of the CDR3 is 16 residues. The CDR3 sequence: CASSPTWTGVNQPQHF.

This chain joins TRBV10-3 and TRBJ2-2; TCRdb's D call of TRBD1 is untestable without DNA. This CDR3 contains 16 residues. Germline V lookup: CDR1 ENHRY, CDR2 SYGVKD. The CDR3 reads CAISDPGPTDTGELFF.

J is TRBJ1-1 and V is TRBV24-1; the TRBD1 assignment by TCRdb is unverifiable without DNA. Germline-derived CDR1 and CDR2 are KGHDR and SFDVKD. The CDR3 runs 15 residues. The CDR3 sequence: CATSERTGGLTEAFF.

The chain is built from TRBV3-1 and TRBJ2-5; the D call from TCRdb, TRBD1, cannot be confirmed without DNA. Germline CDR1 is LGHDT and CDR2 is YNNKEL (reference sequence). The CDR3 runs to 15 residues. This CDR3 is CASSLRTPREETQYF.

This sequence joins TRBV6-1 and TRBJ2-1; lacking DNA, the TRBD1 call made by TCRdb goes unchecked. Germline CDR1 is MNHNS and CDR2 is SASEGT. The CDR3 sequence is 16 residues long. CDR3 sequence: CASSGGKGEVYNEQFF.

V and J are TRBV3-1 and TRBJ2-1. Germline loops: CDR1 LGHDT, CDR2 YNNKEL (reference sequence). This CDR3 region has 14 residues. The CDR3 reads CASSQYGSYNEQFF.

This rearrangement joins TRBV15 to TRBJ2-5; absent DNA, TCRdb's TRBD1 call cannot be checked. CDR1 and CDR2 (germline): LNHNV, YYDKDF (reference sequence). The CDR3 sequence is 16 residues long. The CDR3 sequence: CATSREKTGGLETQYF.

J is TRBJ1-2 and V is TRBV7-2. CDR1 SGHTA and CDR2 FQGNSA come from the germline V gene. The CDR3 totals 14 residues. This CDR3 reads CASSLDLAQNGYTF.

The chain is built from TRBV25-1 and TRBJ2-1. Germline lookup yields CDR1 MGHDK and CDR2 SYGVNS. This CDR3 has 16 amino acids. This chain's CDR3 is CASSEMELLSYNEQFF.

The rearrangement joins TRBV24-1 to TRBJ2-1; checking the TCRdb D call of TRBD2 is not possible without DNA. Germline V gene sequence: CDR1 KGHDR, CDR2 SFDVKD. The CDR3 contains 16 residues. This chain's CDR3 is CATSDPFAGGYNEQFF.

CDR3 sequence reads: CAISELGSNYGYTF. The genes are TRBV10-3 and TRBJ1-2. There are 14 residues in the CDR3. Germline V gives CDR1 ENHRY, CDR2 SYGVKD.

The chain is built from TRBV10-2 and TRBJ1-4; TCRdb calls TRBD1, which cannot be checked without DNA. The CDR3 loop spans 12 amino acids. Per germline, CDR1 WSHSY and CDR2 SAAADI. The CDR3 is CASKAQNEKLFF.

The rearrangement joins TRBV5-1 to TRBJ2-7; TCRdb's assignment of TRBD2 cannot be checked, as there is no DNA. Germline V gene lookup returns CDR1 SGHRS and CDR2 YFSETQ. CDR3 length equals 16 residues. CDR3 amino acids: CASSPNPGLAGYEQYF.

The V call is TRBV7-2, the J call TRBJ2-5; TCRdb picks TRBD1, but there is no DNA to check that call. CDR1 and CDR2 (germline): SGHTA, FQGNSA. The CDR3 has 13 amino acids. CDR3: CASNGRGGQTQYF.

The chain joins TRBV20-1 to TRBJ2-1; there is no DNA to check the TCRdb D call of TRBD2. The V gene's germline CDR1 is DFQATT and CDR2 SNEGSKA (reference sequence). The CDR3 is made up of 13 amino acids. CDR3: CSAQTSGNNEQFF.

CDR3: CATRDDSYNEQFF. V is TRBV2 and J is TRBJ2-1; TCRdb gives TRBD1 as the D gene, but with no DNA this cannot be confirmed. The CDR3 has 13 residues. Germline V gives CDR1 SNHLY, CDR2 FYNNEI.

The chain uses TRBV29-1 and TRBJ2-1; checking the TCRdb D call of TRBD1 is not possible without DNA. The CDR3 totals 14 residues. Germline V gene lookup returns CDR1 SQVTM and CDR2 ANQGSEA. The CDR3 here is CSIEGAWGNNEQFF.

This chain joins TRBV6-1 and TRBJ2-6. From germline, CDR1 is MNHNS and CDR2 SASEGT. The CDR3 length is 15 residues. CDR3 loop: CASTTAGAGANVLTF.

The chain employs TRBV7-6 and TRBJ2-7; the TCRdb D gene call, TRBD1, has no DNA to confirm it. CDR3 length: 15 residues. The germline CDR1 and CDR2 sequences are SGHVS and FNYEAQ. The CDR3 spells CASSPTGAPSYEQYF. The full variable domain, completed using reference TRBV7-6 and TRBJ2-7, is GAGVSQSPRYKVTKRGQDVALRCDPISGHVSLYWYRQALGQGPEFLTYFNYEAQQDKSGLPNDRFSAERPEGSISTLTIQRTEQRDSAMYRCASSPTGAPSYEQYFGPGTRLTVT.

This chain links TRBV5-6 with TRBJ1-2. The CDR3 runs to 13 residues. The germline gives CDR1 SGHDT, CDR2 YYEEEE. CDR3 in amino acids: CASSLAGLNGYTF.

The chain has TRBV20-1 and TRBJ2-7; TCRdb outputs TRBD2, but without DNA this stays unchecked. Germline CDR1 is DFQATT and CDR2 is SNEGSKA (reference sequence). This CDR3 region has 14 residues. This CDR3 reads CSARDLGRPGSQYF.

This chain uses TRBV20-1 with TRBJ2-7; as DNA is missing, the TRBD1 call by TCRdb cannot be tested. The length of the CDR3 is 15 residues. CDR1 and CDR2 (germline): DFQATT, SNEGSKA (reference sequence). The CDR3 loop is CSARGVIGRPYEQYF.

The chain joins TRBV28 to TRBJ2-2; TCRdb's D call of TRBD1 is untestable without DNA. Germline V CDR1 and CDR2: MDHEN, SYDVKM. The CDR3 runs to 15 residues. CDR3 protein: CATQGGGANTGELFF.

This chain joins TRBV7-9 and TRBJ2-3; TCRdb selects TRBD1, and the lack of DNA leaves this call unchecked. Germline-derived CDR1 and CDR2 are SEHNR and FQNEAQ (reference sequence). CDR3 length: 13 residues. The CDR3: CAAPQGAIDTQYF.

V usage is TRBV20-1 and J usage is TRBJ1-5. The V gene's germline CDR1 is DFQATT and CDR2 SNEGSKA (reference sequence). CDR3 length: 13 amino acids. The CDR3: CSARDVWDQPQHF.

The chain is built from TRBV4-1 and TRBJ2-1; the TCRdb call, TRBD2, lacks DNA for checking. The germline V gene encodes CDR1 MGHRA and CDR2 YSYEKL. This CDR3 is built from 16 residues. CDR3 region: CASRRPGTSGYNEQFF.

This rearrangement joins TRBV5-1 to TRBJ1-1; the TCRdb D gene call, TRBD1, has no DNA to confirm it. Germline V lookup: CDR1 SGHRS, CDR2 YFSETQ. This CDR3 is 15 amino acids long. The chain's CDR3 is CASSLGRQDRTEAFF.

The CDR3 here is CASSLVAGELAGGPDTQYF. The chain uses TRBV11-1 and TRBJ2-3; TCRdb's assignment of TRBD2 cannot be checked, as there is no DNA. This CDR3 spans 19 amino acids. Germline CDR1 SGHAT, CDR2 FQDESV (reference sequence).

The chain has TRBV15 and TRBJ2-1. The CDR3 runs to 16 residues. CDR1 LNHNV and CDR2 YYDKDF come from the germline V gene (reference sequence). CDR3 in amino acids: CATSRDGRPAADEQFF.

This chain connects TRBV7-3 to TRBJ2-6. CDR1 is SGHTA, CDR2 FQGTGA, per germline. The length of the CDR3 is 14 residues. The CDR3 reads CASSPRDGANVLTF.